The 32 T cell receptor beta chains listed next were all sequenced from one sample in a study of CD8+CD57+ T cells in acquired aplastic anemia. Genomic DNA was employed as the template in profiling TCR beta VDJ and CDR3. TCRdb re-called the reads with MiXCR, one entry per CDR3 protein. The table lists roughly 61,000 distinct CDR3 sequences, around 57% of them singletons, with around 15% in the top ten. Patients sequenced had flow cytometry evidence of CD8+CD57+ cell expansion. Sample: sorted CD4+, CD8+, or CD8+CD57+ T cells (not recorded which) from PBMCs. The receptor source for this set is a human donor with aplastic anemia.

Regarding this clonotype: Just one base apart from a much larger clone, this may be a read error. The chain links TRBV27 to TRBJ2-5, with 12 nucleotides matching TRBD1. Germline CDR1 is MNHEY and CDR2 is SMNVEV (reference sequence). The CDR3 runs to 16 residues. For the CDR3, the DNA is TGTGCCAGCGCCGGGACAGGGGGCGCGGTAGAAGAGGCCCAGTACTTC. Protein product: CASAGTGGAVEEAQYF.

CDR3 residues: CASSEFRRNEQYF. The CDR3 DNA is TGTGCCAGCAGTGAATTTCGACGGAACGAGCAGTACTTC. V and J are TRBV2 and TRBJ2-7; the D is unclear. Germline CDR1 SNHLY, CDR2 FYNNEI. The V gene lost 2 bases and the J gene lost 5 bases, with 10 bases spanning the gap. This CDR3 is built from 13 residues.

CDR3 sequence reads: CASSWTTGSSNQPQHF. In nucleotides, the CDR3 is TGTGCCAGCAGCTGGACGACGGGGTCTAGCAATCAGCCCCAGCATTTT. This chain connects TRBV5-5 to TRBJ1-5; D gene ambiguous. CDR1 is SGHKS and CDR2 is YYEKEE in the germline V gene (reference sequence). The CDR3 spans 16 residues. V shed 3 bases and J shed 0 bases, with 13 bases lying between them.

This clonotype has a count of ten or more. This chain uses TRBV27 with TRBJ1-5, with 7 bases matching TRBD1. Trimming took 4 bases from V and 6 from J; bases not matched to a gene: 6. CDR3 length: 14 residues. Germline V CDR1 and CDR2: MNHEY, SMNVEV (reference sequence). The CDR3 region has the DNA TGTGCCAGCAGTTCGGGACAGTGGGGTCAGCCCCAGCATTTT. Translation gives CASSSGQWGQPQHF.

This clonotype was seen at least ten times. The CDR3 sequence is CASSLVGTVLNEQFF. CDR3 DNA: TGTGCCAGCAGCTTAGTTGGGACGGTTTTAAATGAGCAGTTCTTC. The gene calls are TRBV7-6 and TRBJ2-1, with D perhaps matching TRBD1 or TRBD2 (5 bases each). The CDR3 has 15 residues. V shed 1 base and J shed 7 bases, with 14 bases lying between them. CDR1 SGHVS and CDR2 FNYEAQ come from the germline V gene. Together with reference TRBV7-6 and TRBJ2-1, the CDR3 gives the full variable domain: GAGVSQSPRYKVTKRGQDVALRCDPISGHVSLYWYRQALGQGPEFLTYFNYEAQQDKSGLPNDRFSAERPEGSISTLTIQRTEQRDSAMYRCASSLVGTVLNEQFFGPGTRLTVL.

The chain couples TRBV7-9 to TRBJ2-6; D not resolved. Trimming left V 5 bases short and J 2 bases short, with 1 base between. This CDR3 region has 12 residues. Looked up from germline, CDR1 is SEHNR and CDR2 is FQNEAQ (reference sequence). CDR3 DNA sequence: TGTGCCAGCAGCCCTGGGGCCAACGTCCTGACTTTC. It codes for CASSPGANVLTF.

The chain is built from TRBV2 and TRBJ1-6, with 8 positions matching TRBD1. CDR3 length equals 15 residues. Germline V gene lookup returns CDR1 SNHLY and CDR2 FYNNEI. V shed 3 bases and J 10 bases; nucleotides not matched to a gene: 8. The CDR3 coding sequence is TGTGCCAGCAGTGAGACCGGGACAGGACGCTCACCCCTCCACTTT. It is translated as CASSETGTGRSPLHF.

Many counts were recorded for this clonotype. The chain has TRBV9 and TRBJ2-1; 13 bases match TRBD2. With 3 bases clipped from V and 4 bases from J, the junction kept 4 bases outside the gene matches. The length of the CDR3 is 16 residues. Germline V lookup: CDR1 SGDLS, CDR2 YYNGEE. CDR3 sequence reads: CASSGGLAGDYNEQFF. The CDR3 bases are TGTGCCAGCAGCGGTGGACTAGCGGGGGATTACAATGAGCAGTTCTTC.

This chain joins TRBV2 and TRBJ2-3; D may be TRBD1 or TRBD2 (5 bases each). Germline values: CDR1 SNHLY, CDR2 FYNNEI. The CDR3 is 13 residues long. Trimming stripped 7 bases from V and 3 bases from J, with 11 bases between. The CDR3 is CASIRGRTDTQYF. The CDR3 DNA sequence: TGTGCCAGCATACGGGGACGTACAGATACGCAGTATTTT.

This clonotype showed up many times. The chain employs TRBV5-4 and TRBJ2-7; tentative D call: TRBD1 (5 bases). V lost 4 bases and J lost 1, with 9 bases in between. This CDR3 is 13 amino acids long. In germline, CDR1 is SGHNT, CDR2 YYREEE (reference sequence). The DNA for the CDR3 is TGTGCCAGCAGCCGGCCAGGGTCCTACGAGCAGTACGTC. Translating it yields CASSRPGSYEQYV.

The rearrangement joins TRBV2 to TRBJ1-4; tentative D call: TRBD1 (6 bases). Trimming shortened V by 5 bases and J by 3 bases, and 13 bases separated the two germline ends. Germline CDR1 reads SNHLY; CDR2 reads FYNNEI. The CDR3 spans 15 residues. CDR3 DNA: TGTGCCAGCAGTCCGAACAGGGTACCTAATGAAAAACTGTTTTTT. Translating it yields CASSPNRVPNEKLFF.

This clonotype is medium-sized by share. In DNA form, the CDR3 reads TGTGCCAGCAGTGGGGGGACAGGGGGCTATGGCTACACCTTC. Residues: CASSGGTGGYGYTF. J is TRBJ1-2 and V is TRBV25-1; 11 bases are shared with TRBD1. Per the germline V gene, CDR1 is MGHDK and CDR2 is SYGVNS. The CDR3 runs 14 residues. Trimming cost V 4 bases and J 4 bases; bases outside gene matches: 2.

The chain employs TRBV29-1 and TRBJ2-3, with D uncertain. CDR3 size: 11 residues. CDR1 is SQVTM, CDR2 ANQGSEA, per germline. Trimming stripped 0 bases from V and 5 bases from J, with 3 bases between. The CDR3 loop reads CSVEERDTQYF. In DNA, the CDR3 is TGCAGCGTTGAAGAGCGAGATACGCAGTATTTT.

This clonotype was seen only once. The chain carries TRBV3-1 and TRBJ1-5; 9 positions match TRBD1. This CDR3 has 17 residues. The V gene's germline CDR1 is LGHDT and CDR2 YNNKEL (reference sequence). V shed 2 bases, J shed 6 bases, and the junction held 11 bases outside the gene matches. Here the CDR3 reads CASSQKTGTGLGQPQHF. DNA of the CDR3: TGTGCCAGCAGCCAAAAAACCGGGACAGGGCTAGGTCAGCCCCAGCATTTT.

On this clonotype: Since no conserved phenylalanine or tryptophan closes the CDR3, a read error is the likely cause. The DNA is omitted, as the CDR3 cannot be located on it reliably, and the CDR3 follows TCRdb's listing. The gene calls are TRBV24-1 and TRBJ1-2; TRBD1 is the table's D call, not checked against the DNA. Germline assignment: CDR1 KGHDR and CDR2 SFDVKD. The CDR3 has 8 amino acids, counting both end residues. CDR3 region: CATSGPGA.

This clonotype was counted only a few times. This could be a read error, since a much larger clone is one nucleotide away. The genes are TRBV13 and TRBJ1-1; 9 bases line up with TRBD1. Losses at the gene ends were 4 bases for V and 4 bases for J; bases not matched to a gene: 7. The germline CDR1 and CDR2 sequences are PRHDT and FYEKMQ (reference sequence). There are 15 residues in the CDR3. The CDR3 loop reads CASSSGQGVCTEAFF. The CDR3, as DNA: TGTGCCAGCAGCTCGGGACAGGGAGTTTGCACTGAAGCTTTCTTT. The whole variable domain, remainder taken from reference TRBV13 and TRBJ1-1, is AAGVIQSPRHLIKEKRETATLKCYPIPRHDTVYWYQQGPGQDPQFLISFYEKMQSDKGSIPDRFSAQQFSDYHSELNMSSLELGDSALYFCASSSGQGVCTEAFFGQGTRLTVV.

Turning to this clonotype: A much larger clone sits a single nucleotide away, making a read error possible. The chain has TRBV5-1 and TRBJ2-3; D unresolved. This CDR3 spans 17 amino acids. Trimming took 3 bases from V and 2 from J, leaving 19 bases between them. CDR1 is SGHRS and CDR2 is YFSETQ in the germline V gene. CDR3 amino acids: CASSSTGVVRPTDTQYF. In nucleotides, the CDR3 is TGCGCCAGCAGCTCGACTGGCGTAGTGAGGCCCACAGATACGCAGTATTTT.

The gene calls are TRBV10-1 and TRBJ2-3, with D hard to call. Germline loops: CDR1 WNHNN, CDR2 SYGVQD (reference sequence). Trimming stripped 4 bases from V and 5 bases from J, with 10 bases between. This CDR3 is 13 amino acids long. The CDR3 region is CASSGLEVDTQYF. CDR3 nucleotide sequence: TGCGCCAGCAGTGGGCTAGAGGTAGATACGCAGTATTTT.

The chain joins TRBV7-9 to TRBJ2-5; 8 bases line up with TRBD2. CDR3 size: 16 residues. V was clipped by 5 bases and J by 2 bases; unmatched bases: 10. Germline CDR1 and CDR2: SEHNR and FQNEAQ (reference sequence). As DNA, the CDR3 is TGTGCCAGCAGCCCTACTCACCCTAGCGGGCAAGAGACCCAGTACTTC. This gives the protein CASSPTHPSGQETQYF.

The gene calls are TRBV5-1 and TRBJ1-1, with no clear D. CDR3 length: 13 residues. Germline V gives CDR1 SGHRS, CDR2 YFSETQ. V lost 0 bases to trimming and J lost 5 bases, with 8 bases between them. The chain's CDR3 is CASSLDSKTEAFF. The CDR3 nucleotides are TGCGCCAGCAGCTTGGATAGTAAGACTGAAGCTTTCTTT.

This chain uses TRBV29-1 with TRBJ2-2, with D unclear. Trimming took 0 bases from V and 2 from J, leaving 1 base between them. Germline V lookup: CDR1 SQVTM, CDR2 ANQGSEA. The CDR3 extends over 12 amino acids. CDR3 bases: TGCAGCGTTGAAGAAAACACCGGGGAGCTGTTTTTT. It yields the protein CSVEENTGELFF.

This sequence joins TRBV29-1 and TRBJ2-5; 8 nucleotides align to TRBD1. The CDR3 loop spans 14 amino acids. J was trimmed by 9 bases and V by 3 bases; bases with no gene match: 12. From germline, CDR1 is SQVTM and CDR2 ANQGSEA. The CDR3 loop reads CSVEWAGGREAQYF. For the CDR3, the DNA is TGCAGCGTTGAGTGGGCAGGGGGCAGGGAGGCCCAGTACTTC.

CDR3 region: CASGTEDQPQHF. The CDR3 nucleotides are TGTGCCAGCGGGACAGAAGATCAGCCCCAGCATTTT. The J gene is TRBJ1-5, the V gene TRBV2; TRBD1 matches at 7 bases. The CDR3 is 12 residues long. CDR1 and CDR2 (germline): SNHLY, FYNNEI. V trimming: 8 bases; J trimming: 5 bases; junction bases outside the gene matches: 3.

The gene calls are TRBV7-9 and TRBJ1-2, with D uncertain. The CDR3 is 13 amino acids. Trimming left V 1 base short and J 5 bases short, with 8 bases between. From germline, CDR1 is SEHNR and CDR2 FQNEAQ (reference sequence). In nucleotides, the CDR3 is TGTGCCAGCAGCTTAGACGCGACTTATGGCTACACCTTC. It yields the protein CASSLDATYGYTF.

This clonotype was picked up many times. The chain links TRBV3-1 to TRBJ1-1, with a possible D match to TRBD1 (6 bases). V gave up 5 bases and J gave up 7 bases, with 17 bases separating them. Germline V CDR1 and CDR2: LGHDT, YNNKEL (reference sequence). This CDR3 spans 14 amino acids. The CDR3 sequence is CASSWRGGADEAFF. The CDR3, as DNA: TGTGCCAGCAGCTGGCGGGGGGGCGCGGATGAAGCTTTCTTT. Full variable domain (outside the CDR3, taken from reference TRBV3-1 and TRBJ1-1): DTAVSQTPKYLVTQMGNDKSIKCEQNLGHDTMYWYKQDSKKFLKIMFSYNNKELIINETVPNRFSPKSPDKAHLNLHINSLELGDSAVYFCASSWRGGADEAFFGQGTRLTVV.

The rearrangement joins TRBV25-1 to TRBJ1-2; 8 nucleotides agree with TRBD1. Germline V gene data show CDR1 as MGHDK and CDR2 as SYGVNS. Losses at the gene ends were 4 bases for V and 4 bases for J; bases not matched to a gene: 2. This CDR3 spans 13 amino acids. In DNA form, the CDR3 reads TGTGCCAGCAGTGTACAGGGGGGCTATGGCTACACCTTC. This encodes CASSVQGGYGYTF.

The CDR3 coding sequence is TGTGCCAGCAGCTTAATAGGGATCGACGAGCAGTACTTC. This encodes CASSLIGIDEQYF. The V call is TRBV7-9, the J call TRBJ2-7; the D is unclear. V was clipped by 2 bases and J by 5 bases, with 10 bases between them. The CDR3 length is 13 residues. The V gene's germline CDR1 is SEHNR and CDR2 FQNEAQ (reference sequence).

CDR3 sequence reads: CASSQVGGGDTEAFF. CDR3 DNA: TGCGCCAGCAGCCAAGTAGGAGGCGGGGACACTGAAGCTTTCTTT. The chain recombines TRBV4-1 with TRBJ1-1, with D unclear. The CDR3 runs 15 residues. The V and J ends lost 1 base and 3 bases respectively, with 12 bases between them. Germline values: CDR1 MGHRA, CDR2 YSYEKL.

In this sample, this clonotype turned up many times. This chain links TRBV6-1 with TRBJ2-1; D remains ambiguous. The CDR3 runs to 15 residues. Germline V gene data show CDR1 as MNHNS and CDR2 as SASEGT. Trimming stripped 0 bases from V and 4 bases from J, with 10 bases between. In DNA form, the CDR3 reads TGTGCCAGCAGTGAAGCTGGAGACGCATACAATGAGCAGTTCTTC. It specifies CASSEAGDAYNEQFF.

This CDR3 is CATEGLPGQYF. CDR3 coding DNA: TGTGCCACTGAAGGGCTTCCCGGGCAGTACTTC. This chain links TRBV24-1 with TRBJ2-7; D not certain. This CDR3 comprises 11 residues. The V gene lost 10 bases and the J gene lost 9 bases, with 15 bases spanning the gap. The V gene's germline CDR1 is KGHDR and CDR2 SFDVKD.

In nucleotides, the CDR3 is TGTGCCAGCAGCCCTCCTAGCGGGGCGGGTGTGCAGTTCTTC. Protein product: CASSPPSGAGVQFF. The chain uses TRBV9 and TRBJ2-1; 9 positions agree with TRBD2. J was trimmed by 12 bases and V by 4 bases; bases with no gene match: 11. Germline V CDR1 and CDR2: SGDLS, YYNGEE. The CDR3 runs to 14 residues.

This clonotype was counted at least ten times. CDR3 in amino acids: CASSLGQNNQPQHF. The CDR3 DNA sequence: TGTGCCAGCAGCTTAGGACAGAACAATCAGCCCCAGCATTTT. This chain uses TRBV13 with TRBJ1-5; D unclear. The V and J ends lost 0 bases and 3 bases respectively, with 6 bases between them. CDR3 size: 14 residues. The germline V gene encodes CDR1 PRHDT and CDR2 FYEKMQ (reference sequence).